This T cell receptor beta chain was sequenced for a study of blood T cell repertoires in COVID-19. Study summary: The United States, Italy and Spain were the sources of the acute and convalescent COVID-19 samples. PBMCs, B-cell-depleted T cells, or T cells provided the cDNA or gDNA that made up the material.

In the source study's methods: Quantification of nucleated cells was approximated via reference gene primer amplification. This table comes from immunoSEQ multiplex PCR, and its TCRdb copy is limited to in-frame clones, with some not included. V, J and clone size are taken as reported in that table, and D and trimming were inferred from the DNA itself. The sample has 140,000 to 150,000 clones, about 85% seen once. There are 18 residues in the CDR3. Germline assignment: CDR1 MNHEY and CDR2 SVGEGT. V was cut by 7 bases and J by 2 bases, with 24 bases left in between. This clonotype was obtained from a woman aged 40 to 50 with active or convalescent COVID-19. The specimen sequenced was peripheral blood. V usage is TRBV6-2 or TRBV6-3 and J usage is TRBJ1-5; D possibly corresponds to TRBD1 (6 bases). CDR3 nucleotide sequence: TGTGCCAGCAACCCGGCCAGGGGAATTGGATACGGCAATCAGCCCCAGCATTTT. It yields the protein CASNPARGIGYGNQPQHF.